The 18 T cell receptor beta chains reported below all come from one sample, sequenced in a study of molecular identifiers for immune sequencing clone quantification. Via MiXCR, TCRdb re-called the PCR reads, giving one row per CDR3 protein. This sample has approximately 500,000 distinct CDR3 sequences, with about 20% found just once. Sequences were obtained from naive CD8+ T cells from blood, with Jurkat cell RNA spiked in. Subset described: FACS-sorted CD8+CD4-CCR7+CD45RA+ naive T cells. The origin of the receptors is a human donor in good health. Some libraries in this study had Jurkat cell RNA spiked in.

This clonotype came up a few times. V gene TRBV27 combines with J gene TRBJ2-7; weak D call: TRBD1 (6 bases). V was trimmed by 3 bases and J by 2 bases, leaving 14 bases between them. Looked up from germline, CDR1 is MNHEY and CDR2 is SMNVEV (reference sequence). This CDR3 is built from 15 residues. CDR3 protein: CASSFGGGVTYEQYF. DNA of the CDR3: TGTGCCAGCAGTTTTGGGGGCGGAGTGACCTACGAGCAGTACTTC.

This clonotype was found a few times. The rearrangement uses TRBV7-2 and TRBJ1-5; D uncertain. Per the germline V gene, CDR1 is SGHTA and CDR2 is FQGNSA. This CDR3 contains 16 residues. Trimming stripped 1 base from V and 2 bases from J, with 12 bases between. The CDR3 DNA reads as TGTGCCAGCAGCTTAGGGCGGGGAATGGGCAATCAGCCCCAGCATTTT. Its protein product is CASSLGRGMGNQPQHF.

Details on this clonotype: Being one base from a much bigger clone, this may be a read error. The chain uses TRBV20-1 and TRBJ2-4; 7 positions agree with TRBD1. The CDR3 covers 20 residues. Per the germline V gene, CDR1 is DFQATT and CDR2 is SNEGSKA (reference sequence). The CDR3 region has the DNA TGCAGTGCTAGGGGACCCTGGGACAGACACCCGGGATCGGGGCAAAACATTCGGTACTTC. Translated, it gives CSARGPWDRHPGSGQNIRYF.

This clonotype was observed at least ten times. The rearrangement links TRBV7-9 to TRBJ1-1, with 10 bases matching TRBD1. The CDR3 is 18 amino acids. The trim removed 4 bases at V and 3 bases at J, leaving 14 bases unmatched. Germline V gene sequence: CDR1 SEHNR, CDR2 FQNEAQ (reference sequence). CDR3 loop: CASSSRGQGDLGYTEAFF. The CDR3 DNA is TGTGCCAGCAGCTCACGCGGACAGGGGGATCTTGGGTACACTGAAGCTTTCTTT.

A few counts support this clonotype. The CDR3 nucleotides read TGCAGCGCTGAGTTGGTGAGCACTGAAGCTTTCTTT. Protein: CSAELVSTEAFF. The V and J genes are TRBV29-1 and TRBJ1-1, with D unclear. CDR1 is SQVTM, CDR2 ANQGSEA, per germline. This CDR3 is 12 amino acids long. V lost 7 bases to trimming and J lost 4 bases, with 13 bases between them.

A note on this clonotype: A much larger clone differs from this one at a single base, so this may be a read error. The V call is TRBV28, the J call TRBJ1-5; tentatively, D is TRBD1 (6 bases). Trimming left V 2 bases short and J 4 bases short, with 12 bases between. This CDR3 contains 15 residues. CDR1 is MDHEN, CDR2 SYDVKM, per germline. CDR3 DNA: TGTGCCAGCAGTTTACCCCAGACAGGAAATCAGCCCCAGCATTTT. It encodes CASSLPQTGNQPQHF.

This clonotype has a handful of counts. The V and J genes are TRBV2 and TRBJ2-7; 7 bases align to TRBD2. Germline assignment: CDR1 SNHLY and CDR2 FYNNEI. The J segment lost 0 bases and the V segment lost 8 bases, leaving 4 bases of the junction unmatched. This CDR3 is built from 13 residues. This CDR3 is CASLLAGSYEQYF. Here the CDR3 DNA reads TGTGCCAGCCTCTTAGCGGGCTCCTACGAGCAGTACTTC.

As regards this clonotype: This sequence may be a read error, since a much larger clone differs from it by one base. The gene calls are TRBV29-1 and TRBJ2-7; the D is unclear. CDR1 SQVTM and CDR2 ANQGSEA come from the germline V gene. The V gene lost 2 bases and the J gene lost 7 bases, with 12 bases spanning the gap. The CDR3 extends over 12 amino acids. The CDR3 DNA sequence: TGCAGCGTTGAAAATAGTGGGGTTGAGCAGTACTTC. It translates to CSVENSGVEQYF.

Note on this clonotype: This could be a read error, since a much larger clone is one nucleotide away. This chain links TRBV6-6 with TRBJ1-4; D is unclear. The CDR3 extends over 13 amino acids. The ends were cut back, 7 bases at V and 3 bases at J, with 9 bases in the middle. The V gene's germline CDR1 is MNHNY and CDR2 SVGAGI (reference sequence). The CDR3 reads CASTLTPNEKLFF. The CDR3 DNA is TGTGCCAGCACCCTGACTCCTAATGAAAAACTGTTTTTT.

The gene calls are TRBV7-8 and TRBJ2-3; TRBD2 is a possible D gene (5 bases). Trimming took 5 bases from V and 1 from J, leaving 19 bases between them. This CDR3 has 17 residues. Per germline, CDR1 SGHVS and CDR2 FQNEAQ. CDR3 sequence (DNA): TGTGCCAGCAGCCCAGAGGGATTTGGCGTTGGCACAGATACGCAGTATTTT. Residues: CASSPEGFGVGTDTQYF.

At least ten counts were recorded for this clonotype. The CDR3 protein is CASSPSPAYEQYF. The CDR3 DNA is TGTGCCAGTAGTCCTTCGCCGGCCTACGAGCAGTACTTC. The chain uses TRBV19 and TRBJ2-7, with no clear D. Trimming took 5 bases from V and 2 from J, leaving 10 bases between them. This CDR3 has 13 residues. Germline assignment: CDR1 LNHDA and CDR2 SQIVND (reference sequence).

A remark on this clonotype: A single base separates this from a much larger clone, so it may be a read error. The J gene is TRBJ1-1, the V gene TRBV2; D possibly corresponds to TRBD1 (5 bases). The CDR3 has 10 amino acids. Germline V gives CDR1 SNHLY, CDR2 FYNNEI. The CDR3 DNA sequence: TGTGTCGCGGGGGGCACTGAAGCTTTCTTT. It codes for CVAGGTEAFF.

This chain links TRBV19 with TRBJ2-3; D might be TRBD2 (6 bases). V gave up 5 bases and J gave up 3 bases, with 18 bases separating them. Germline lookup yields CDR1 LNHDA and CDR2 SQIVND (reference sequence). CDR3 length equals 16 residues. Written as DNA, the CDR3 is TGTGCCAGTAGTCCGAGGACTACCTCTAGTACAGATACGCAGTATTTT. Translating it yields CASSPRTTSSTDTQYF.

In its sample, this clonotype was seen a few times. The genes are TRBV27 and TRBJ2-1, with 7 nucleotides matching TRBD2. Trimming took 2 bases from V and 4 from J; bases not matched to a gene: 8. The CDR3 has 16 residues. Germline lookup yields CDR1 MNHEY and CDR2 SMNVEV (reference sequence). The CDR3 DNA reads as TGTGCCAGCAGTTTAGTCGGGACGGGACTATACAATGAGCAGTTCTTC. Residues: CASSLVGTGLYNEQFF.

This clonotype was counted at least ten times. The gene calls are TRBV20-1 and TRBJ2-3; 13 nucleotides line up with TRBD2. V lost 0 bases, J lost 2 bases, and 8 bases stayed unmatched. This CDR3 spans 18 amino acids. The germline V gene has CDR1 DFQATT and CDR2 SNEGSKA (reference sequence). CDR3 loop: CSARDIRTSGGITDTQYF. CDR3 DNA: TGCAGTGCTAGAGATATCAGGACTAGCGGGGGAATCACAGATACGCAGTATTTT.

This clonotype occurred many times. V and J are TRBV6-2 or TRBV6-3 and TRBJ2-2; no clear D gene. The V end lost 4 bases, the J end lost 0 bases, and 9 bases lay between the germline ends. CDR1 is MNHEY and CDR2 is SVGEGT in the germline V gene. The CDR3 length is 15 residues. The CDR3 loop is CASSLGEANTGELFF. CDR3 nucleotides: TGTGCCAGCAGTTTAGGCGAAGCGAACACCGGGGAGCTGTTTTTT.

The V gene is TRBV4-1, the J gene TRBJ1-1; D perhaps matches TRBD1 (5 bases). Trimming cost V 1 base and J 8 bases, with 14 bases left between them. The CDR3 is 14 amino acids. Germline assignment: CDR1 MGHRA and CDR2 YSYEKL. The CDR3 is CASSQAGARPEAFF. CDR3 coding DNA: TGCGCCAGCAGCCAAGCCGGGGCCCGCCCGGAAGCTTTCTTT.

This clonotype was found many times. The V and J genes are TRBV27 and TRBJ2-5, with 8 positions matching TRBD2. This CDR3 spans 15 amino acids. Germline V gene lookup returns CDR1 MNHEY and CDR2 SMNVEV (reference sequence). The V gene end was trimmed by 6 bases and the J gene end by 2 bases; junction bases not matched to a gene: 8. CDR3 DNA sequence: TGTGCCAGCAGAGACGGGGGGGCCCTTCAAGAGACCCAGTACTTC. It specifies CASRDGGALQETQYF.